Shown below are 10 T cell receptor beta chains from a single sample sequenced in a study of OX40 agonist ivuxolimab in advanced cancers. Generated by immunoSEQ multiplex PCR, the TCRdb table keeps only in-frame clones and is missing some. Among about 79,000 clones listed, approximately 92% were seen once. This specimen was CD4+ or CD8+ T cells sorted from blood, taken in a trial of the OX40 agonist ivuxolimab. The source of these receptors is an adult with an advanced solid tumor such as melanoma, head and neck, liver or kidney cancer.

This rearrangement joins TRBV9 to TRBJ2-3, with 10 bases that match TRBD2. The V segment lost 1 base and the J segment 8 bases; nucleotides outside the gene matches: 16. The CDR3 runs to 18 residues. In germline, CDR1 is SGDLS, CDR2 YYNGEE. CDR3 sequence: CASSVTLAGVRGQGTQYF. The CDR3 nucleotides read TGTGCCAGCAGCGTAACGCTAGCGGGAGTGAGGGGGCAAGGTACGCAGTATTTT.

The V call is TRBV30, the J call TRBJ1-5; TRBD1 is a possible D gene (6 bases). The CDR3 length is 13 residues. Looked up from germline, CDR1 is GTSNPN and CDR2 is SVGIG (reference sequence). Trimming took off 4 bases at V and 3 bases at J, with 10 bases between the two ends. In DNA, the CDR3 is TGTGCCTGGACCGGACAGCCCAATCAGCCCCAGCATTTT. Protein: CAWTGQPNQPQHF.

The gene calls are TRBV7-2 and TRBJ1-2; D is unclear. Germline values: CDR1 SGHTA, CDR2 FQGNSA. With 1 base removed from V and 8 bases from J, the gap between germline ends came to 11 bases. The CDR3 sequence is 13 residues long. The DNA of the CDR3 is TGTGCCAGCAGCTTAGGGTGGGAGGAAGGCTACACCTTC. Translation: CASSLGWEEGYTF.

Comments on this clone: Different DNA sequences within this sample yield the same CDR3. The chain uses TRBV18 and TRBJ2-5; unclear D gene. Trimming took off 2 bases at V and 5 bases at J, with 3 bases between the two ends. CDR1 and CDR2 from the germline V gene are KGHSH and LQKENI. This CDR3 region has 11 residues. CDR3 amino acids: CASSPEETQYF. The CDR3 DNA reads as TGTGCCAGCTCACCAGAGGAGACCCAGTACTTC.

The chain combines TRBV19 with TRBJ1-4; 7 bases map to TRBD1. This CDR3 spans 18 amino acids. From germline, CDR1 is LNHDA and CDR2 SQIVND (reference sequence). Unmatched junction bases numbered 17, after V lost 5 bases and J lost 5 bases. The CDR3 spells CASSSPPLNRGRNEKLFF. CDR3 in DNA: TGTGCCAGTAGTTCTCCCCCCTTAAACAGGGGCCGAAATGAAAAACTGTTTTTT.

The CDR3 DNA is TGTGCCAGCACTAGGACTGGGAACACCGGGGAGCTGTTTTTT. Protein: CASTRTGNTGELFF. The chain has TRBV6-5 and TRBJ2-2, with D possibly being TRBD2 (5 bases). The germline V and J ends were trimmed by 7 bases and 1 base, with 10 bases remaining between them. The length of the CDR3 is 14 residues. Germline-derived CDR1 and CDR2 are MNHEY and SVGAGI.

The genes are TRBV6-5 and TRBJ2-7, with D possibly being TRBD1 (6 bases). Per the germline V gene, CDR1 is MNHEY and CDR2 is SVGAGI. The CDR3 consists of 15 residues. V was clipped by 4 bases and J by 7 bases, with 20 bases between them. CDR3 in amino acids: CASSSTGRGPWEQYF. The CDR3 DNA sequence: TGTGCCAGCAGTTCTACAGGGAGAGGGCCTTGGGAGCAGTACTTC.

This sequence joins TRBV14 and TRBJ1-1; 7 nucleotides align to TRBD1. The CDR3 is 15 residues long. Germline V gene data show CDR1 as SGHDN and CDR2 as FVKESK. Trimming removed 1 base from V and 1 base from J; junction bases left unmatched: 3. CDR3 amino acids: CASSQGTGRNTEAFF. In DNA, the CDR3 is TGTGCCAGCAGCCAAGGGACAGGAAGGAACACTGAAGCTTTCTTT.

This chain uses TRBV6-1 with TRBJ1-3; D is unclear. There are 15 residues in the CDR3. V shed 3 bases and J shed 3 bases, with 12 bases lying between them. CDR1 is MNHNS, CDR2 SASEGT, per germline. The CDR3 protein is CASSDWRVGGNTIYF. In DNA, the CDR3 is TGTGCCAGCAGTGATTGGCGGGTTGGTGGAAACACCATATATTTT.

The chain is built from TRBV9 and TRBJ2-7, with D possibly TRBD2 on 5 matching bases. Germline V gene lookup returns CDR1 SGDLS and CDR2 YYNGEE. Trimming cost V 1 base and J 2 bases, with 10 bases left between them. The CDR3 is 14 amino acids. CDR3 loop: CASSVNTGTYEQYF. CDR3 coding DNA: TGTGCCAGCAGCGTAAATACGGGGACCTACGAGCAGTACTTC.